These 10 T cell receptor beta chains share one sample of origin, sequenced in a study of blood T cell repertoires in COVID-19. TCRdb's table, derived via immunoSEQ multiplex PCR, lists solely in-frame clones and lacks some. The sample contains some 500,000 clones, roughly 89% of which appear only once. Sequenced sample: peripheral blood. Source of these receptors: a woman between 45 and 65 years old with COVID-19, enrolled during active disease.

The chain is built from TRBV7-2 and TRBJ1-1, with 7 positions matching TRBD1. V lost 5 bases to trimming and J lost 3 bases; unmatched junction nucleotides: 9. Germline CDR1 and CDR2: SGHTA and FQGNSA. This CDR3 has 15 residues. The CDR3 sequence is CASSQTGTGDTEAFF. The CDR3 DNA sequence: TGTGCCAGCAGCCAAACCGGCACAGGGGACACTGAAGCTTTCTTT.

This chain uses TRBV24-1 with TRBJ1-3, with TRBD1 as a possible D gene (6 bases). Germline V gene sequence: CDR1 KGHDR, CDR2 SFDVKD. V was trimmed by 7 bases and J by 1 base, leaving 13 bases between them. The CDR3 spans 15 residues. The chain's CDR3 is CATRTGKMSGNTIYF. As DNA, the CDR3 is TGTGCCACCAGAACAGGGAAGATGTCTGGAAACACCATATATTTT.

The chain uses TRBV23-1 and TRBJ2-6; 8 bases match TRBD1. Being an ORF, TRBV23-1 has a function that is uncertain. The CDR3 is 18 amino acids. The V gene end was trimmed by 3 bases and the J gene end by 0 bases; junction bases not matched to a gene: 7. The chain's CDR3 is CASSQPGQDLSGANVLTF. The CDR3 DNA reads as TGCGCCAGCAGTCAGCCGGGACAGGACCTCTCTGGGGCCAACGTCCTGACTTTC.

The chain recombines TRBV6-1 with TRBJ1-2; 7 bases agree with TRBD1. From germline, CDR1 is MNHNS and CDR2 SASEGT. The CDR3 has 14 residues. With 3 bases clipped from V and 8 bases from J, the junction kept 9 bases outside the gene matches. The CDR3 loop is CASSELGQLDGYTF. CDR3 DNA: TGTGCCAGCAGTGAGCTGGGACAGTTGGACGGCTACACCTTC.

The rearrangement links TRBV4-1 to TRBJ2-7; 7 positions match TRBD1. CDR1 and CDR2 from the germline V gene are MGHRA and YSYEKL. With V trimmed by 0 bases and J by 7 bases, 9 bases remained unmatched. The CDR3 length is 15 residues. This CDR3 reads CASSQEAAGGREQYF. DNA for the CDR3: TGCGCCAGCAGCCAAGAAGCGGCAGGGGGTAGGGAGCAGTACTTC.

The chain couples TRBV30 to TRBJ2-7; D is perhaps TRBD1 (5 bases). Trimming cost V 3 bases and J 5 bases, with 17 bases left between them. Germline CDR1 GTSNPN, CDR2 SVGIG (reference sequence). CDR3 length: 14 amino acids. This chain's CDR3 is CAWRKAGIVNEQYF. The CDR3, as DNA: TGTGCCTGGAGAAAGGCAGGGATCGTGAACGAGCAGTACTTC.

This chain links TRBV11-2 with TRBJ1-4; 10 bases agree with TRBD1. The CDR3 covers 15 residues. Germline V gene lookup returns CDR1 SGHAT and CDR2 FQNNGV. V shed 5 bases and J 6 bases; nucleotides not matched to a gene: 6. CDR3 region: CASSPWTGGDEKLFF. In DNA form, the CDR3 reads TGTGCCAGCAGCCCCTGGACAGGGGGTGATGAAAAACTGTTTTTT.

The chain recombines TRBV6-5 with TRBJ1-2, with D maybe TRBD1 (5 bases). CDR1 and CDR2 (germline): MNHEY, SVGAGI. CDR3 length equals 12 residues. With 4 bases removed from V and 6 bases from J, the gap between germline ends came to 9 bases. CDR3 protein: CASSWTGDGYTF. CDR3 nucleotides: TGTGCCAGCAGTTGGACGGGGGATGGCTACACCTTC.

The chain employs TRBV28 and TRBJ1-2; maybe TRBD1 (5 bases). CDR1 and CDR2 (germline): MDHEN, SYDVKM. This CDR3 region has 15 residues. Between the trimmed V and J ends, which lost 5 bases and 5 bases, there was a span of 18 bases. The DNA for the CDR3 is TGTGCCAGCAGTGGCCTCCAGGACACCGTTTATGGCTACACCTTC. Translation: CASSGLQDTVYGYTF.

The chain combines TRBV7-2 with TRBJ2-1; TRBD2 aligns across 12 bases. Germline V CDR1 and CDR2: SGHTA, FQGNSA. The CDR3 is 14 amino acids. V dropped 3 bases and J dropped 9; count of bases not matched to a gene: 3. Here the CDR3 reads CASSLTSGGAEQFF. CDR3 bases: TGTGCCAGCAGCTTGACTAGCGGGGGCGCTGAGCAGTTCTTC.